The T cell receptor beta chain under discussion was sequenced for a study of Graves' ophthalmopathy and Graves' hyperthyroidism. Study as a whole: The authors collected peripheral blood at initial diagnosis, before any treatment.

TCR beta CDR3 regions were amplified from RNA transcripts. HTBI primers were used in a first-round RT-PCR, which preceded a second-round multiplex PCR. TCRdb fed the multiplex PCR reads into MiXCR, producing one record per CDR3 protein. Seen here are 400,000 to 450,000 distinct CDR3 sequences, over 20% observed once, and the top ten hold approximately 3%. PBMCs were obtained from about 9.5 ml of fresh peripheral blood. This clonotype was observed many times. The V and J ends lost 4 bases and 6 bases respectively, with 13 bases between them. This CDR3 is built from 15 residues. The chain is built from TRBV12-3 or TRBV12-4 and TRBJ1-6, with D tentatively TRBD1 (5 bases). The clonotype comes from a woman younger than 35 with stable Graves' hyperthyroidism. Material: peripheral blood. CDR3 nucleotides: TGTGCCAGCAGTTCAGACCGACAGCCTAATTCACCCCTCCACTTT. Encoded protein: CASSSDRQPNSPLHF.